This entry lists 30 T cell receptor beta chains sequenced from one sample in a study of blood T cell repertoires in COVID-19. Some clones are missing from TCRdb's copy, which holds only in-frame ones; the method was immunoSEQ multiplex PCR. The table has fewer than 450,000 clones, roughly 90% seen once; the top ten hold 6% to 8%. The sample was peripheral blood. These receptors came from a woman in her seventies with COVID-19, enrolled during active disease.

A note on this clone: Additional DNA sequences in this sample encode the identical CDR3. The V and J genes are TRBV18 and TRBJ1-1, with 9 nucleotides matching TRBD1. With V trimmed by 6 bases and J by 3 bases, 2 bases remained unmatched. Germline CDR1 and CDR2: KGHSH and LQKENI. The CDR3 is 13 residues long. The CDR3 loop is CASSRDRDTEAFF. CDR3 bases: TGTGCCAGCTCGCGGGACAGGGACACTGAAGCTTTCTTT.

The chain couples TRBV7-3 to TRBJ1-2, with 7 bases aligning to TRBD1. Germline assignment: CDR1 SGHTA and CDR2 FQGTGA. The CDR3 loop spans 17 amino acids. The V and J ends lost 5 bases and 0 bases, in that order; junction bases with no gene match: 12. CDR3 residues: CASSPGGGTVANYGYTF. In nucleotides, the CDR3 is TGTGCCAGCAGCCCTGGGGGCGGGACAGTAGCTAACTATGGCTACACCTTC.

This chain uses TRBV3-1 (or the pseudogene TRBV3-2) with TRBJ2-2; D call uncertain. Trimming cost V 1 base and J 3 bases, with 9 bases left between them. Germline assignment: CDR1 LGHDT and CDR2 YNNKEL (reference sequence). The CDR3 is 15 amino acids. CDR3 region: CASSQGSQYTGELFF. CDR3 DNA: TGTGCCAGCAGCCAAGGTAGCCAGTACACCGGGGAGCTGTTTTTT.

The chain joins TRBV2 to TRBJ2-3; no clear D. The CDR3 consists of 13 residues. Deletions cut 5 bases from V and 0 bases from J, with 6 bases between. Germline assignment: CDR1 SNHLY and CDR2 FYNNEI. CDR3 protein: CASSTDSTDTQYF. The CDR3 bases are TGTGCCAGCAGTACAGACAGCACAGATACGCAGTATTTT.

Only a few counts were recorded for this clone. This sequence joins TRBV5-4 and TRBJ1-1; D not certain. V lost 2 bases, J lost 2 bases, and 7 bases lay in between. This CDR3 contains 13 residues. Germline CDR1 is SGHNT and CDR2 is YYREEE (reference sequence). The CDR3 spells CASSFRKNTEAFF. The CDR3 DNA follows: TGTGCCAGCAGCTTTAGAAAAAACACTGAAGCTTTCTTT.

J is TRBJ1-4 and V is TRBV4-2, with D uncertain. This CDR3 region has 16 residues. V dropped 3 bases and J dropped 4 bases, with 15 bases sitting between them. Per germline, CDR1 LGHNA and CDR2 YNFKEQ. DNA of the CDR3: TGTGCCAGCAGCCATTCAGCGTCCCCCAGTAATGAAAAACTGTTTTTT. It codes for CASSHSASPSNEKLFF.

This chain links TRBV5-1 with TRBJ1-4; D remains ambiguous. CDR1 SGHRS and CDR2 YFSETQ come from the germline V gene. The CDR3 runs to 17 residues. Trimming removed 0 bases at V and 0 bases at J, with 12 bases between. In DNA form, the CDR3 reads TGCGCCAGCAGCTTGGCCGTGGGAGTTGCAACTAATGAAAAACTGTTTTTT. This encodes CASSLAVGVATNEKLFF.

V gene TRBV24-1 combines with J gene TRBJ2-5; 7 bases agree with TRBD2. The trim removed 3 bases at V and 3 bases at J, leaving 0 bases unmatched. The CDR3 length is 13 residues. CDR1 and CDR2 (germline): KGHDR, SFDVKD. The DNA for the CDR3 is TGTGCCACCAGTGATCGGGGGGAAGAGACCCAGTACTTC. This translates into CATSDRGEETQYF.

The chain joins TRBV7-2 to TRBJ2-3; D perhaps matches TRBD2 (7 bases). The CDR3 loop spans 17 amino acids. Germline CDR1 and CDR2: SGHTA and FQGNSA. V was clipped by 2 bases and J by 2 bases, with 17 bases between them. This chain's CDR3 is CASSLWAGAGDTDTQYF. CDR3 sequence (DNA): TGTGCCAGCAGCTTATGGGCGGGAGCAGGGGACACAGATACGCAGTATTTT.

The rearrangement links TRBV4-1 to TRBJ1-1, with 8 positions matching TRBD1. This CDR3 is 17 amino acids long. Germline lookup yields CDR1 MGHRA and CDR2 YSYEKL. V shed 4 bases, J shed 11 bases, and the junction held 21 bases outside the gene matches. The CDR3 is CASSPRDRRLVTLTAFF. The DNA for the CDR3 is TGCGCCAGCAGCCCCCGGGACAGGCGCTTGGTGACGCTTACGGCTTTCTTT.

V gene TRBV19 combines with J gene TRBJ1-2; D is undetermined. V was pared by 7 bases and J by 4 bases, with 13 bases between. The CDR3 runs 13 residues. Germline CDR1 is LNHDA and CDR2 is SQIVND (reference sequence). CDR3 protein: CASTIPGTYGYTF. Written as DNA, the CDR3 is TGTGCCAGTACCATACCCGGTACCTATGGCTACACCTTC.

The rearrangement uses TRBV15 and TRBJ1-5, with a weak D call TRBD1 (5 bases). This CDR3 has 14 amino acids. Per the germline V gene, CDR1 is LNHNV and CDR2 is YYDKDF (reference sequence). Trimming removed 5 bases from V and 0 bases from J, with 8 bases in between. CDR3: CATSGGYSNQPQHF. The CDR3 region has the DNA TGTGCCACCAGCGGGGGGTATAGCAATCAGCCCCAGCATTTT.

This chain joins TRBV7-2 and TRBJ2-4, with 9 positions matching TRBD2. This CDR3 comprises 16 residues. Germline lookup yields CDR1 SGHTA and CDR2 FQGNSA. V lost 2 bases to trimming and J lost 4 bases; unmatched junction nucleotides: 6. The CDR3 DNA sequence: TGTGCCAGCAGCTTAAGAGCGGGGGGAGGGAAAAACATTCAGTACTTC. Protein sequence: CASSLRAGGGKNIQYF.

CDR3 loop: CASSLFGRGSGTEAFF. The DNA for the CDR3 is TGTGCCAGCAGCTTATTCGGGAGGGGGTCGGGCACTGAAGCTTTCTTT. The chain employs TRBV5-6 and TRBJ1-1, with D perhaps matching TRBD1 (6 bases). Trimming stripped 2 bases from V and 4 bases from J, with 18 bases between. CDR3 length equals 16 residues. CDR1 SGHDT and CDR2 YYEEEE come from the germline V gene. Full variable domain (outside the CDR3, taken from reference TRBV5-6 and TRBJ1-1): DAGVTQSPTHLIKTRGQQVTLRCSPKSGHDTVSWYQQALGQGPQFIFQYYEEEERQRGNFPDRFSGHQFPNYSSELNVNALLLGDSALYLCASSLFGRGSGTEAFFGQGTRLTVV.

The chain carries TRBV9 and TRBJ1-3, with D uncertain. Trimming pared 0 bases from V and 0 bases from J, leaving 10 bases between. Looked up from germline, CDR1 is SGDLS and CDR2 is YYNGEE. CDR3 size: 16 residues. CDR3 DNA sequence: TGTGCCAGCAGCGTAGGGAGAGGGCTCTCTGGAAACACCATATATTTT. It specifies CASSVGRGLSGNTIYF. Filled out from reference TRBV9 and TRBJ1-3, the complete variable domain reads DSGVTQTPKHLITATGQRVTLRCSPRSGDLSVYWYQQSLDQGLQFLIQYYNGEERAKGNILERFSAQQFPDLHSELNLSSLELGDSALYFCASSVGRGLSGNTIYFGEGSWLTVV.

The rearrangement links TRBV11-2 to TRBJ2-4; D is possibly TRBD2 (7 bases). The germline gives CDR1 SGHAT, CDR2 FQNNGV. Trimming shortened V by 1 base and J by 7 bases, and 14 bases separated the two germline ends. The CDR3 extends over 15 amino acids. The CDR3 loop is CASSLGRGGPNIQYF. As DNA, the CDR3 is TGTGCCAGCAGCTTAGGGAGGGGGGGCCCCAACATTCAGTACTTC.

The chain recombines TRBV28 with TRBJ1-6; D gene ambiguous. Looked up from germline, CDR1 is MDHEN and CDR2 is SYDVKM. The CDR3 is 14 amino acids. V was clipped by 1 base and J by 9 bases, with 10 bases between them. The DNA for the CDR3 is TGTGCCAGCAGTTTATTAACAGATATTTCACCCCTCCACTTT. Encoded protein: CASSLLTDISPLHF.

CDR3 region: CATSRGKSVRDTDTQYF. The DNA of the CDR3 is TGTGCCACCAGCAGAGGAAAGTCTGTCCGAGACACAGATACGCAGTATTTT. The rearrangement uses TRBV15 and TRBJ2-3; D is unclear. The CDR3 has 17 amino acids. CDR1 LNHNV and CDR2 YYDKDF come from the germline V gene (reference sequence). V was trimmed by 1 base and J by 2 bases, leaving 16 bases between them.

The V call is TRBV28, the J call TRBJ1-4; 7 bases align to TRBD1. CDR3 length equals 13 residues. V was clipped by 5 bases and J by 6 bases; unmatched bases: 3. Germline loops: CDR1 MDHEN, CDR2 SYDVKM. CDR3 nucleotides: TGTGCCAGCAGTCAACAGGGGTATGAAAAACTGTTTTTT. Translation: CASSQQGYEKLFF.

The J gene is TRBJ2-7, the V gene TRBV19; a weak D match, TRBD2 (7 bases). The CDR3 consists of 16 residues. The ends were cut back, 2 bases at V and 2 bases at J, with 16 bases in the middle. Germline values: CDR1 LNHDA, CDR2 SQIVND (reference sequence). The CDR3 coding sequence is TGTGCCAGTAGTATAAAGGGGGGGCAGTCCCCCTACGAGCAGTACTTC. This gives the protein CASSIKGGQSPYEQYF.

This chain connects TRBV28 to TRBJ1-6; D gene ambiguous. Germline V gene lookup returns CDR1 MDHEN and CDR2 SYDVKM. The ends were cut back, 7 bases at V and 10 bases at J, with 17 bases in the middle. The CDR3 length is 14 residues. The CDR3 spells CASILVVGGSPLHF. In nucleotides, the CDR3 is TGTGCCAGCATCCTCGTAGTAGGAGGATCACCCCTCCACTTT.

This clone was detected only once. This chain uses TRBV28 with TRBJ1-1; D gene uncertain. The CDR3 is 13 residues long. V lost 2 bases and J 2 bases, leaving 6 bases between the germline ends. The V gene's germline CDR1 is MDHEN and CDR2 SYDVKM. Written as DNA, the CDR3 is TGTGCCAGCAGTTTAGGGAGTAACACTGAAGCTTTCTTT. Protein: CASSLGSNTEAFF.

The chain uses TRBV2 and TRBJ1-2; D may be TRBD1 (6 bases). Germline CDR1 is SNHLY and CDR2 is FYNNEI. Trimming cost V 8 bases and J 0 bases, with 10 bases left between them. The CDR3 contains 13 residues. CDR3: CASDRIANYGYTF. As DNA, the CDR3 is TGTGCCAGCGACAGGATAGCTAACTATGGCTACACCTTC. The variable domain in full, completed from reference TRBV2 and TRBJ1-2, reads EPEVTQTPSHQVTQMGQEVILRCVPISNHLYFYWYRQILGQKVEFLVSFYNNEISEKSEIFDDQFSVERPDGSNFTLKIRSTKLEDSAMYFCASDRIANYGYTFGSGTRLTVV.

This sequence joins TRBV27 and TRBJ1-5; perhaps TRBD1 as D (5 bases). The CDR3 consists of 17 residues. Trimming cost V 8 bases and J 0 bases, with 20 bases left between them. The germline gives CDR1 MNHEY, CDR2 SMNVEV (reference sequence). The CDR3 DNA is TGTGCCAGCGCCCGCTGGGGGGTGGCGATTAGCAATCAGCCCCAGCATTTT. Amino acid sequence: CASARWGVAISNQPQHF.

This chain links TRBV30 with TRBJ1-6; a weak D match, TRBD1 (6 bases). This CDR3 contains 14 residues. Trimming shortened V by 0 bases and J by 7 bases, and 10 bases separated the two germline ends. Per the germline V gene, CDR1 is GTSNPN and CDR2 is SVGIG (reference sequence). CDR3 bases: TGTGCCTGGAGTGTAGGGGGATACAATTCACCCCTCCACTTT. Protein product: CAWSVGGYNSPLHF.

The chain links TRBV4-1 to TRBJ1-4; D is possibly TRBD1 (5 bases). With 0 bases removed from V and 2 bases from J, the gap between germline ends came to 10 bases. Germline lookup yields CDR1 MGHRA and CDR2 YSYEKL. This CDR3 has 16 amino acids. The CDR3, as DNA: TGCGCCAGCAGCCAAGAGGGAAGGGGCACTAATGAAAAACTGTTTTTT. Encoded protein: CASSQEGRGTNEKLFF.

The CDR3: CASSAGGEKLFF. The CDR3 nucleotides are TGTGCCAGCAGCGCTGGGGGGGAAAAACTGTTTTTT. The chain combines TRBV9 with TRBJ1-4; possible D gene TRBD1, 5 bases. CDR1 SGDLS and CDR2 YYNGEE come from the germline V gene. The ends were cut back, 3 bases at V and 8 bases at J, with 8 bases in the middle. The CDR3 is 12 residues long.

This clone was found once. The chain recombines TRBV7-8 with TRBJ1-2; no clear D gene. The CDR3 has 14 residues. Germline V lookup: CDR1 SGHVS, CDR2 FQNEAQ. V gave up 5 bases and J gave up 6 bases, with 16 bases separating them. The CDR3 loop is CASSPMRVKHGYTF. The CDR3 DNA sequence: TGTGCCAGCAGCCCGATGCGGGTGAAACATGGCTACACCTTC.

The V gene is TRBV20-1, the J gene TRBJ1-1, with D perhaps TRBD1 (6 bases). Trimming took off 3 bases at V and 4 bases at J, with 21 bases between the two ends. The CDR3 is 16 amino acids. Germline CDR1 is DFQATT and CDR2 is SNEGSKA (reference sequence). As DNA, the CDR3 is TGCAGTGCTAGTGGCCAGGGGACGGGGTTGGGCACTGAAGCTTTCTTT. It encodes CSASGQGTGLGTEAFF.

V usage is TRBV6-6 and J usage is TRBJ1-1, with D possibly being TRBD1 (6 bases). CDR3 length: 14 amino acids. V was pared by 5 bases and J by 4 bases, with 14 bases between. The germline gives CDR1 MNHNY, CDR2 SVGAGI (reference sequence). DNA of the CDR3: TGTGCCAGCAGTACAGACAGGTACGGCACTGAAGCTTTCTTT. Residues: CASSTDRYGTEAFF.